The 14 T cell receptor beta chains in this list originate from one sample, sequenced in a study of cytomegalovirus exposure and HLA in healthy donors (dated by TCRdb to 2016 to 2017). The receptor library was made with the immunoSEQ multiplex PCR assay. For the multiplex PCR, a mixture combining 60 forward primers for TCR Vbeta segments and 13 reverse primers for TCR Jbeta segments was used. TCRdb took this table from immuneACCESS and kept in-frame rearrangements with V and J called. Such tables lack part of the clones; where checked against another copy, unresolved V genes explain under half of the gap, and the rest is unexplained. In this sample the table shows around 140,000 clones, 70% to 85% of which occur a single time. Of the sample, over 1.2% is held by the ten largest clones. The sequenced sample was PBMCs. These receptors were taken from a female donor in good health and CMV-seronegative.

The chain combines TRBV5-1 with TRBJ1-2, with D perhaps TRBD1 (6 bases). The germline V gene encodes CDR1 SGHRS and CDR2 YFSETQ. The CDR3 has 15 residues. V lost 3 bases and J 2 bases, leaving 14 bases between the germline ends. In nucleotides, the CDR3 is TGCGCCAGCAGCTCCCGCCCGGACAGCAACTATGGCTACACCTTC. Protein: CASSSRPDSNYGYTF.

This clone was detected once. The rearrangement uses TRBV6-1 and TRBJ2-1; 13 bases align to TRBD2. The CDR3 extends over 17 amino acids. The germline CDR1 and CDR2 sequences are MNHNS and SASEGT. The V and J ends lost 2 bases and 9 bases, in that order; junction bases with no gene match: 10. In nucleotides, the CDR3 is TGTGCCAGCAGTGAATGGGGAACTAGCGGGAGGGCGGGTGAGCAGTTCTTC. Translating it yields CASSEWGTSGRAGEQFF.

This clone showed up just a few times. The chain has TRBV19 and TRBJ1-1, with 10 positions matching TRBD1. CDR3 size: 15 residues. Trimming at V came to 10 bases and at J to 4 bases, leaving 12 bases not matched to a gene. The V gene's germline CDR1 is LNHDA and CDR2 SQIVND (reference sequence). In DNA form, the CDR3 reads TGTGCCACGTCAACCGGGACAGGGGTTGCCACTGAAGCTTTCTTT. This translates into CATSTGTGVATEAFF.

The chain employs TRBV7-6 and TRBJ2-7; 9 bases agree with TRBD1. Germline V gene data show CDR1 as SGHVS and CDR2 as FNYEAQ. The ends lost 4 bases at V and 1 base at J; junction bases unmatched: 5. The CDR3 runs to 15 residues. CDR3 sequence: CASSSDRGVSYEQYF. The CDR3 nucleotides are TGTGCCAGCAGCTCAGACAGGGGGGTATCCTACGAGCAGTACTTC.

This chain uses TRBV12-5 with TRBJ2-1, with TRBD2 matching 13 bases. This CDR3 contains 16 residues. The trim removed 5 bases at V and 6 bases at J, leaving 7 bases unmatched. From germline, CDR1 is LGHNT and CDR2 FRNRAP. The CDR3 sequence is CASGPGTSGKGNEQFF. In DNA form, the CDR3 reads TGTGCTAGTGGTCCGGGGACTAGCGGGAAAGGCAATGAGCAGTTCTTC.

Regarding this clone: The junction and the germline gene differ at one end; a read error may be behind it. The chain couples TRBV18 to TRBJ1-1; no firm D call. From germline, CDR1 is KGHSH and CDR2 LQKENI. The CDR3 runs to 15 residues. CDR3 residues: CAGSRLADENTEAFF. CDR3 coding DNA: TGTGCCGGCTCACGGTTAGCAGACGAGAACACTGAAGCTTTCTTT.

A word on this clone: Because the CDR3's place on the DNA is in doubt, the DNA is left out and the CDR3 is given as listed by TCRdb. V and J are TRBV5-6 and TRBJ2-7; TRBD1, as called in the table, went unchecked against the DNA. Germline CDR1 reads SGHDT; CDR2 reads YYEEEE. The CDR3 extends over 16 residues, inclusive of both ends. The CDR3 loop reads CASTFGYGTGRPEQYF.

The chain uses TRBV5-4 and TRBJ2-5; 7 bases are shared with TRBD2. The last part of the DNA fits TRBJ2-7 better; the J call may be wrong. Germline V gene lookup returns CDR1 SGHNT and CDR2 YYREEE (reference sequence). The CDR3 has 15 residues. In DNA, the CDR3 is TGTGCCAGCAGCCCTAGCGGCTCTAGCTCCTACGAGCAGTACTTC. This translates into CASSPSGSSSYEQYF.

The chain recombines TRBV7-2 with TRBJ1-3, with D unclear. Trimming pared 5 bases from V and 6 bases from J, leaving 11 bases between. Germline V CDR1 and CDR2: SGHTA, FQGNSA. This CDR3 contains 13 residues. The CDR3 sequence is CASSPRRVNTIYF. In DNA form, the CDR3 reads TGTGCCAGCAGCCCCCGTAGAGTAAACACCATATATTTT.

The V call is TRBV5-8, the J call TRBJ1-4, with 9 nucleotides matching TRBD1. Trimming removed 2 bases from V and 7 bases from J; junction bases left unmatched: 6. The CDR3 length is 15 residues. Germline values: CDR1 SGHTS, CDR2 YDEGEE. The DNA for the CDR3 is TGTGCCAGCAGCTTACCGGGACAGGGAGCTGAAAAACTGTTTTTT. Protein sequence: CASSLPGQGAEKLFF.

CDR3 amino acids: CASSYPPNNEQFF. CDR3 sequence (DNA): TGTGCCAGCAGTTACCCCCCCAACAATGAGCAGTTCTTC. The rearrangement joins TRBV6-5 to TRBJ2-1; no definite D call. CDR1 is MNHEY and CDR2 is SVGAGI in the germline V gene. Trimming took 2 bases from V and 5 from J, leaving 7 bases between them. This CDR3 has 13 residues.

V is TRBV9 and J is TRBJ2-1, with 8 bases aligning to TRBD2. Germline lookup yields CDR1 SGDLS and CDR2 YYNGEE. Losses at the gene ends were 0 bases for V and 10 bases for J; bases not matched to a gene: 6. This CDR3 region has 14 residues. This chain's CDR3 is CASSVAGGPGEQFF. CDR3 in DNA: TGTGCCAGCAGCGTAGCGGGAGGGCCAGGAGAGCAGTTCTTC.

The chain links TRBV7-2 to TRBJ1-1; no reliable D call. The V end lost 2 bases, the J end lost 1 base, and 8 bases lay between the germline ends. CDR3 length: 14 amino acids. CDR1 and CDR2 (germline): SGHTA, FQGNSA. The CDR3 coding sequence is TGTGCCAGCAGCTTACGACACTCGAACACTGAAGCTTTCTTT. Translation gives CASSLRHSNTEAFF.

Here the CDR3 DNA reads TGTGCCACCAGCAGAGGTCCCAGCAATGAGCAGTTCTTC. Translated: CATSRGPSNEQFF. The chain combines TRBV15 with TRBJ2-1; D not resolved. Germline lookup yields CDR1 LNHNV and CDR2 YYDKDF (reference sequence). The CDR3 extends over 13 amino acids. Trimming took 1 base from V and 6 from J, leaving 7 bases between them.